This TCR beta chain is drawn from a study of radiotherapy plus CTLA-4 blockade in lung cancer. Trimming cost V 5 bases and J 11 bases, with 15 bases left between them. Germline CDR1 SEHNR, CDR2 FQNEAQ (reference sequence). The CDR3 extends over 13 amino acids. Clones were read by immunoSEQ multiplex PCR, and TCRdb kept only the in-frame ones, dropping some. In the table there are around 56,000 clones, around 80% of which are singletons. The source material was peripheral blood, sampled from a patient treated with radiotherapy plus ipilimumab. The rearrangement uses TRBV7-9 and TRBJ2-2; the D is unclear. This TCR derives from a human donor with non-small cell lung cancer who had a complete response to radiotherapy plus ipilimumab. In DNA form, the CDR3 reads TGTGCCAGCAGCCCGACATATGGCCGCGAGCTGTTTTTT. Translated, it gives CASSPTYGRELFF.